The present entry profiles one T cell receptor beta chain with its context. The antigen remains undetermined. The data were obtained in a study of cytomegalovirus exposure and HLA in healthy donors. The junction had 9 bases not matched to a gene; V was cut back by 4 bases and J by 0 bases. The CDR3 is made up of 17 amino acids. CDR1 and CDR2 (germline): SGHNT, YENEEA. The PCR made use of 60 Vbeta and 13 Jbeta primers. Libraries were prepared by immunoSEQ multiplex PCR; TCRdb keeps only in-frame clonotypes and omits some of them. The sample gives about 210,000 clones, approximately 84% of which show up once; about 0.22% is in the top ten. Overall study results and limits: Reports indicate that TCR beta sequences accurately predicted the HLA-A and HLA-B alleles of most subjects. It was reportedly the case that the classifier diagnosed cytomegalovirus status with high specificity and sensitivity. Presence/absence analyses assumed roughly uniform sequencing depth across donors. Upon later analysis, HLA-associated TCR beta chains proved more clonally expanded than other, equally common chains.

The sequenced sample was PBMCs. This clonotype was sampled from a girl aged 2 to 9 in good health and CMV-seronegative. The chain couples TRBV11-3 to TRBJ2-1, with 7 bases that match TRBD2. The CDR3 here is CASSYGAGASSYNEQFF. The CDR3 nucleotides are TGTGCCAGCAGCTATGGGGCGGGAGCGAGCTCCTACAATGAGCAGTTCTTC.